The 20 T cell receptor beta chains below come from one sample, sequenced in a study of T cells in Graves' hyperthyroidism and ophthalmopathy. Amplification targeted TCR beta CDR3 regions from RNA transcripts. First-round RT-PCR with HTBI primers amplified the TCR CDR3 region. TCRdb used MiXCR to reprocess the multiplex PCR reads, holding one entry per CDR3 protein. In the table there are fewer than 500,000 distinct CDR3 sequences, about 13% of which are singletons. The sample comprised blood. These receptors all come from a man aged 25-40 years with Graves' hyperthyroidism that later progressed to Graves' ophthalmopathy.

A remark on this clonotype: One junction end disagrees with the germline gene, perhaps due to a read error. This chain uses TRBV18 with TRBJ2-1, with 7 bases matching TRBD1. This CDR3 is 14 amino acids long. Germline V CDR1 and CDR2: KGHSH, LQKENI. The CDR3 reads CTSSPSRGWNEQFF. Here the CDR3 DNA reads TGTACCAGCTCACCATCCAGGGGGTGGAATGAGCAGTTCTTC.

This clonotype has ten or more counts. The rearrangement links TRBV18 to TRBJ2-7, with 7 positions matching TRBD1. The CDR3 length is 16 residues. Germline V gene sequence: CDR1 KGHSH, CDR2 LQKENI. Losses at the gene ends were 2 bases for V and 6 bases for J; bases not matched to a gene: 13. CDR3 coding DNA: TGTGCCAGCTCACCAGAGGGGGCTAGAAAAAGAGGCGAGCAGTACTTC. This translates into CASSPEGARKRGEQYF.

This clonotype was observed a handful of times. The chain links TRBV24-1 to TRBJ1-4, with D perhaps TRBD1 (6 bases). The CDR3 loop spans 15 amino acids. Between the trimmed V and J ends, which lost 1 base and 4 bases, there was a span of 9 bases. Germline V gene lookup returns CDR1 KGHDR and CDR2 SFDVKD. In nucleotides, the CDR3 is TGTGCCACCAGTGATTTCAGGGGCGGTAATGAAAAACTGTTTTTT. Encoded protein: CATSDFRGGNEKLFF.

This clonotype has a count of ten or more. The junction does not match germline at one end; this may be a read error. The chain recombines TRBV12-3 or TRBV12-4 with TRBJ2-1, with D maybe TRBD1 (6 bases). The CDR3 consists of 13 residues. The CDR3 spells CASSLAQGNEQFF. The CDR3, as DNA: TGTGCCAGCAGCTTAGCACAGGGCAATGAGCAGTTCTTC.

This clonotype came up many times. The chain couples TRBV6-2 or TRBV6-3 to TRBJ2-7; D call uncertain. This CDR3 is built from 14 residues. Germline lookup yields CDR1 MNHEY and CDR2 SVGEGT. The V end was cut by 1 base, the J end by 2 bases, with 9 bases between. CDR3: CASSYFADAYEQYF. For the CDR3, the DNA is TGTGCCAGCAGTTACTTTGCAGACGCCTACGAGCAGTACTTC.

This clonotype was detected many times. The chain combines TRBV20-1 with TRBJ1-1, with D hard to call. This CDR3 has 12 amino acids. Germline V gene data show CDR1 as DFQATT and CDR2 as SNEGSKA (reference sequence). V was cut by 5 bases and J by 6 bases, with 13 bases left in between. CDR3 residues: CSAADLGAEAFF. The CDR3 bases are TGCAGTGCTGCGGATCTTGGGGCTGAAGCTTTCTTT.

This clonotype was seen more than once but under ten times. The rearrangement joins TRBV7-2 to TRBJ1-3, with TRBD1 matching over 7 bases. Trimming at V came to 5 bases and at J to 4 bases, leaving 5 bases not matched to a gene. Germline loops: CDR1 SGHTA, CDR2 FQGNSA. The CDR3 length is 14 residues. The CDR3 region has the DNA TGTGCCAGCAGCGATCGGACAGGAGGAAACACCATATATTTT. Protein sequence: CASSDRTGGNTIYF.

Ten or more counts support this clonotype. V usage is TRBV7-6 and J usage is TRBJ1-3, with D perhaps TRBD1 (5 bases). CDR1 and CDR2 from the germline V gene are SGHVS and FNYEAQ. V was shortened by 6 bases and J by 4 bases, with 19 bases between the two germline ends. The CDR3 is 16 amino acids. The CDR3 loop is CASSFGEGRSGNTIYF. The CDR3 DNA is TGTGCCAGCAGTTTCGGCGAGGGACGCTCGGGAAACACCATATATTTT.

This clonotype was seen more than once but under ten times. The chain has TRBV4-2 and TRBJ1-5; D remains ambiguous. This CDR3 has 12 residues. The V end was cut by 0 bases, the J end by 9 bases, with 6 bases between. Germline lookup yields CDR1 LGHNA and CDR2 YNFKEQ. The DNA for the CDR3 is TGTGCCAGCAGCCAAGATGGGTGGCCCCAGCATTTT. Translation: CASSQDGWPQHF.

In its sample, this clonotype was seen many times. The gene calls are TRBV11-3 and TRBJ2-4; weak D call: TRBD1 (6 bases). Trimming took 5 bases from V and 5 from J, leaving 16 bases between them. Germline CDR1 reads SGHNT; CDR2 reads YENEEA. The CDR3 sequence is 15 residues long. The CDR3 loop reads CASSPLGQPENIQYF. CDR3 DNA sequence: TGTGCCAGCAGCCCCCTAGGACAGCCAGAAAACATTCAGTACTTC. The full variable domain, in which reference TRBV11-3 and TRBJ2-4 provide the parts outside the CDR3, is EAGVVQSPRYKIIEKKQPVAFWCNPISGHNTLYWYLQNLGQGPELLIRYENEEAVDDSQLPKDRFSAERLKGVDSTLKIQPAELGDSAVYLCASSPLGQPENIQYFGAGTRLSVL.

This clonotype was counted between two and nine times. The chain uses TRBV10-1 and TRBJ2-3; D is unclear. Germline values: CDR1 WNHNN, CDR2 SYGVQD (reference sequence). V was pared by 4 bases and J by 0 bases, with 11 bases between. The CDR3 has 15 amino acids. DNA for the CDR3: TGCGCCAGCAGTGGTACGTCAGATAGCACAGATACGCAGTATTTT. Encoded protein: CASSGTSDSTDTQYF.

As to this clonotype: This could be a read error, since a much larger clone is one nucleotide away. The chain recombines TRBV7-9 with TRBJ2-7; D uncertain. The germline V gene encodes CDR1 SEHNR and CDR2 FQNEAQ (reference sequence). With 3 bases removed from V and 7 bases from J, the gap between germline ends came to 19 bases. CDR3 length: 15 residues. CDR3 protein: CASSFSPGVRSEQYF. The CDR3 nucleotides read TGTGCCAGCAGCTTTTCCCCAGGAGTCAGGAGTGAGCAGTACTTC.

This clonotype was seen many times. The gene calls are TRBV6-1 and TRBJ1-1; D is perhaps TRBD1 (5 bases). The CDR3 has 15 residues. The germline V gene has CDR1 MNHNS and CDR2 SASEGT. Trimming cost V 4 bases and J 1 base, with 13 bases left between them. The CDR3 DNA is TGTGCCAGCAGTGCAGGGATCATGGGGAACACTGAAGCTTTCTTT. Translated: CASSAGIMGNTEAFF.

The table lists this clonotype with many counts. This chain connects TRBV20-1 to TRBJ2-7; 8 bases are shared with TRBD1. CDR1 is DFQATT, CDR2 SNEGSKA, per germline (reference sequence). CDR3 length: 13 amino acids. V gave up 6 bases and J gave up 3 bases; unmatched junction bases: 7. For the CDR3, the DNA is TGCAGTGCCCTGACAGGGGATCTCTACGAGCAGTACTTC. This encodes CSALTGDLYEQYF.

This clonotype came up many times. V and J are TRBV15 and TRBJ2-7; D is uncertain. V dropped 0 bases and J dropped 3 bases, with 9 bases sitting between them. Germline CDR1 is LNHNV and CDR2 is YYDKDF (reference sequence). The length of the CDR3 is 14 residues. CDR3 amino acids: CATSREESSYEQYF. CDR3 coding DNA: TGTGCCACCAGCAGAGAAGAGAGCAGCTACGAGCAGTACTTC.

This clonotype occurred many times. The genes are TRBV5-6 and TRBJ2-1, with D possibly being TRBD1 (6 bases). Per germline, CDR1 SGHDT and CDR2 YYEEEE. CDR3 length: 16 amino acids. The V and J ends lost 0 bases and 0 bases respectively, with 10 bases between them. The CDR3 region is CASSLDRVSSYNEQFF. For the CDR3, the DNA is TGTGCCAGCAGCTTGGACAGGGTAAGCTCCTACAATGAGCAGTTCTTC.

This clonotype was detected a few times. V usage is TRBV5-4 and J usage is TRBJ2-2; no reliable D call. Trimming removed 0 bases at V and 1 base at J, with 10 bases between. The CDR3 covers 16 residues. The germline gives CDR1 SGHNT, CDR2 YYREEE (reference sequence). CDR3 DNA sequence: TGTGCCAGCAGCTTGGTTTCAGGCATGAACACCGGGGAGCTGTTTTTT. Its translation is CASSLVSGMNTGELFF.

This clonotype was counted at least ten times. The genes are TRBV20-1 and TRBJ1-2; maybe TRBD1 (5 bases). This CDR3 has 13 residues. Germline CDR1 reads DFQATT; CDR2 reads SNEGSKA (reference sequence). V lost 6 bases and J 3 bases, leaving 14 bases between the germline ends. In nucleotides, the CDR3 is TGCAGTGCGATGACCGGGACGGACTATGGCTACACCTTC. This codes for CSAMTGTDYGYTF.

There are many counts of this clonotype. The V call is TRBV7-2, the J call TRBJ1-2; 9 bases line up with TRBD1. The CDR3 extends over 13 amino acids. V dropped 2 bases and J dropped 8; count of bases not matched to a gene: 3. Germline values: CDR1 SGHTA, CDR2 FQGNSA. The CDR3: CASSLHRGQGYTF. The CDR3 coding sequence is TGTGCCAGCAGCTTACACAGGGGGCAGGGCTACACCTTC.

The table lists this clonotype with many counts. The V call is TRBV28, the J call TRBJ1-1; no definite D call. CDR3 size: 14 residues. V dropped 4 bases and J dropped 1 base, with 10 bases sitting between them. The germline CDR1 and CDR2 sequences are MDHEN and SYDVKM. CDR3 protein: CASSWYRKNTEAFF. CDR3 sequence (DNA): TGTGCCAGCAGTTGGTACAGAAAGAACACTGAAGCTTTCTTT.